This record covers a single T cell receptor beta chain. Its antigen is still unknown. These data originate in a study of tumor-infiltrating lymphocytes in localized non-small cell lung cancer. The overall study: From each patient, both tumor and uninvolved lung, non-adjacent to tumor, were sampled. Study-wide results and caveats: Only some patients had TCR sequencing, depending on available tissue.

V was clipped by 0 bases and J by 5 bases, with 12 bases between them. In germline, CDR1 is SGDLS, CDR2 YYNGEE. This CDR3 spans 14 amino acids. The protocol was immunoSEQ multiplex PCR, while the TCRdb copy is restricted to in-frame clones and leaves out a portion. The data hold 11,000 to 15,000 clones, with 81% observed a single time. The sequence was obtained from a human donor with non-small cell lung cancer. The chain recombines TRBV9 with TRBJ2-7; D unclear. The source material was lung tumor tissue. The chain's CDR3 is CASSVVPDSHEQYF. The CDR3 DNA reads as TGTGCCAGCAGCGTAGTTCCAGATAGCCACGAGCAGTACTTC. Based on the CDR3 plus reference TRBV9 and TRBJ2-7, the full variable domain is DSGVTQTPKHLITATGQRVTLRCSPRSGDLSVYWYQQSLDQGLQFLIQYYNGEERAKGNILERFSAQQFPDLHSELNLSSLELGDSALYFCASSVVPDSHEQYFGPGTRLTVT.